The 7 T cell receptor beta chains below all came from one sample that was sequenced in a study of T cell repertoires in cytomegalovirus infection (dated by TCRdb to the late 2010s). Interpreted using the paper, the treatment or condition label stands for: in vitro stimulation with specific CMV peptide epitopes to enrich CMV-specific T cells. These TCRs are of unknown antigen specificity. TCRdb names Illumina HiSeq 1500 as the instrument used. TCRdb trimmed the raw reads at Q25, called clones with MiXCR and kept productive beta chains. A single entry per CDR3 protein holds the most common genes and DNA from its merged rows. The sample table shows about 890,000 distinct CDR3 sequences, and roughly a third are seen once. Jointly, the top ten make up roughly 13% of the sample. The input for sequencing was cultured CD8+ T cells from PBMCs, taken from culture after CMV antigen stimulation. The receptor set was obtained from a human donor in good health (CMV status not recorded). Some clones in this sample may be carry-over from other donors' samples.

This CDR3 reads CASAPLRASGNNEQFF. The CDR3, as DNA: TGTGCCAGTGCCCCGCTCCGGGCTAGCGGAAACAATGAGCAGTTCTTC. The chain carries TRBV19 and TRBJ2-1; 7 bases agree with TRBD2. Germline CDR1 reads LNHDA; CDR2 reads SQIVND (reference sequence). This CDR3 contains 16 residues. V lost 8 bases, J lost 5 bases, and 15 bases stayed unmatched.

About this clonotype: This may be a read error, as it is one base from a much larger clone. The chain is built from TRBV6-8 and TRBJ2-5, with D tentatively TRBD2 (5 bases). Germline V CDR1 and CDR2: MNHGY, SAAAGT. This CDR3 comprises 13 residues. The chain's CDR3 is CASSYARWEIQYF. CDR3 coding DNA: TGTGCCAGCAGTTACGCCAGGTGGGAGATCCAGTACTTC.

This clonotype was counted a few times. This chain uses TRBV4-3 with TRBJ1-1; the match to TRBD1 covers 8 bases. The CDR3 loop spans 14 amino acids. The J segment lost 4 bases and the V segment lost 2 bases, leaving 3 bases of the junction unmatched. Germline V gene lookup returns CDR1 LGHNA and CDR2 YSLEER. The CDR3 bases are TGCGCCAGCAGCCAAAGTACAGGGGGCACTGAAGCTTTCTTT. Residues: CASSQSTGGTEAFF.

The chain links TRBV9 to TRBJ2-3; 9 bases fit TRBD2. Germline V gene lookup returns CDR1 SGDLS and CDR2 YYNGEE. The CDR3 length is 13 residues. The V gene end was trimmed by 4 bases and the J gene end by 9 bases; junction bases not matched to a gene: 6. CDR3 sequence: CASSPRTSETQYF. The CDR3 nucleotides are TGTGCCAGCAGCCCGCGGACTAGCGAAACGCAGTATTTT.

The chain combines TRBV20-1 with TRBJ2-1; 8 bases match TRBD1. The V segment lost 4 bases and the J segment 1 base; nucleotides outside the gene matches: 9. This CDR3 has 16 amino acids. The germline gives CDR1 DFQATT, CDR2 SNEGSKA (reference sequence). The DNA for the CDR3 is TGCAGTGCTACAAGGGGGACAGGCCCTTCCTACAATGAGCAGTTCTTC. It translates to CSATRGTGPSYNEQFF.

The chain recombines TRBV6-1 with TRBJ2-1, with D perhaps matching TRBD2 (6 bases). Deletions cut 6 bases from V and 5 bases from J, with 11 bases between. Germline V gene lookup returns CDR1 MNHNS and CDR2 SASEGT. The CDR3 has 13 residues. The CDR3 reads CASSPGSDNEQFF. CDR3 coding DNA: TGTGCCAGCAGCCCCGGGAGCGACAATGAGCAGTTCTTC.

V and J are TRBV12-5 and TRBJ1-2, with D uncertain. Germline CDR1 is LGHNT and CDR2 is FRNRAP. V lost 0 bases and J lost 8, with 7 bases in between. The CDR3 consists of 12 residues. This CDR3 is CASGLVDGGYTF. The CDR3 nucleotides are TGTGCTAGTGGTTTGGTAGATGGCGGCTACACCTTC.